The clone carrying this TCR beta chain was seen at least ten times. Clones were sequenced by immunoSEQ multiplex PCR, and TCRdb holds only the in-frame ones, with some missing. The sample has around 140,000 clones, over 75% seen once; the top ten hold roughly 2.9%. This entry comes from a study of blood T cell repertoires in COVID-19. CDR3 length equals 16 residues. The germline V gene encodes CDR1 SNHLY and CDR2 FYNNEI. The V gene end was trimmed by 5 bases and the J gene end by 3 bases; junction bases not matched to a gene: 7. The age range of participants was 18 to 89 years, with residence in about 25 US areas.

The J gene is TRBJ2-2, the V gene TRBV2; TRBD2 matches at 9 bases. What was sequenced was PBMCs or T cells enriched from blood (not recorded which). The receptor was derived from a woman between 45 and 65 years old who had recovered from COVID-19. CDR3 amino acids: CASSPGLAWDTGELFF. The CDR3, as DNA: TGTGCCAGCAGTCCAGGACTAGCGTGGGACACCGGGGAGCTGTTTTTT.